The table lists the clone carrying this TCR beta chain with a few counts. Genes and germline come from the mouse. Sequencing ends 1 residue short of the CDR3 end; the germline J gene provides the rest. This sample is part of a study of tissue T cells after allogeneic stem cell transplantation. Profiled with immunoSEQ multiplex PCR; TCRdb holds only in-frame clones, not every one. Of 8,000 to 10,000 clones in the sample, 36% were seen once. The CDR3 totals 15 residues. V lost 0 bases to trimming and J lost 3 bases; unmatched junction nucleotides: 1. The germline gives CDR1 MNHDT, CDR2 YYDKIL. Time point specified: mouse harvest day 14 after allogeneic transplant. Mouse grafts combined 10^7 T-cell-depleted bone marrow cells with 10^6 splenic CD5+ T cells. B6 (H2b) cells into BALB/c (H2d) mice; tissues taken at day 7 or 14.

This TCR came from a female BALB/c mouse given C57BL/6 T cells with graft-versus-host disease after an allogeneic hematopoietic cell transplant. The V and J genes are TRBV17 and TRBJ2-1; 8 nucleotides line up with TRBD2. The sample comprised skin. The CDR3 bases that were read are TGTGCTAGCAGTAGAGAGGACTGGGCCTATGCTGAGCAGTTC. Its protein is CASSREDWAYAEQF. The whole CDR3 protein reads CASSREDWAYAEQFF.